The 22 T cell receptor beta chains below all came from one sample that was sequenced in a study of circulating tumor DNA in untreated peripheral T-cell lymphoma. Clones were read by immunoSEQ multiplex PCR, and TCRdb kept only the in-frame ones, dropping some. This table holds about 8,900 clones, roughly four fifths found once. The specimen sequenced was tumor tissue. The receptor set was obtained from a human donor with peripheral T-cell lymphoma.

The chain couples TRBV18 to TRBJ1-1; 7 nucleotides line up with TRBD1. V lost 5 bases, J lost 4 bases, and 13 bases stayed unmatched. The CDR3 contains 16 residues. The V gene's germline CDR1 is KGHSH and CDR2 LQKENI. The CDR3 DNA reads as TGTGCCAGCTCAAATACAGGGGCCCGTCCGATCACTGAAGCTTTCTTT. Amino acids: CASSNTGARPITEAFF.

The chain has TRBV19 and TRBJ1-3, with D unresolved. Between the trimmed V and J ends, which lost 3 bases and 5 bases, there was a span of 20 bases. In germline, CDR1 is LNHDA, CDR2 SQIVND (reference sequence). This CDR3 comprises 17 residues. The CDR3 nucleotides read TGTGCCAGTAGTATTTCCGTTGTCACTGTGGGAAGAAACACCATATATTTT. Amino acids: CASSISVVTVGRNTIYF.

The rearrangement links TRBV6-8 to TRBJ1-3, with a tentative D call TRBD1 (5 bases). The CDR3 has 16 residues. Trimming removed 8 bases at V and 2 bases at J, with 19 bases between. Germline V gene sequence: CDR1 MNHGY, CDR2 SAAAGT. The CDR3 nucleotides are TGTGCCAGCTCCACCCAGCCCGGCAGGGCTGGAAACACCATATATTTT. This translates into CASSTQPGRAGNTIYF.

The CDR3 DNA reads as TGCGCCAGCAGCCAAGATGGGCTAGCGGGGATTCTCACAGATACGCAGTATTTT. Amino acids: CASSQDGLAGILTDTQYF. This chain uses TRBV4-1 with TRBJ2-3; 9 bases align to TRBD2. V was pared by 0 bases and J by 2 bases, with 9 bases of the junction left unmatched. Germline lookup yields CDR1 MGHRA and CDR2 YSYEKL. The CDR3 runs 18 residues.

This chain joins TRBV7-5 and TRBJ2-7; the table gives TRBD2 as D, unverified against the DNA. TRBV7-5 is marked as a pseudogene. This CDR3 spans 15 amino acids. The CDR3 loop reads CASSLVGGVAYEQYF. The CDR3 nucleotides are TGTGCCAGCAGCTTGGTCGGAGGGGTCGCCTACGAGCAGTACTTC.

This clone was seen a handful of times. The V call is TRBV28, the J call TRBJ1-4; D is ambiguous. Trimming took 1 base from V and 8 from J, leaving 20 bases between them. Germline lookup yields CDR1 MDHEN and CDR2 SYDVKM. The length of the CDR3 is 17 residues. Here the CDR3 reads CASSLFGDSGGSEKLFF. CDR3 DNA: TGTGCCAGCAGTTTATTTGGCGACTCAGGAGGGAGCGAAAAACTGTTTTTT.

This clone was observed once. The chain recombines TRBV18 with TRBJ1-2; no firm D call. CDR1 is KGHSH and CDR2 is LQKENI in the germline V gene. V lost 2 bases and J 7 bases, leaving 11 bases between the germline ends. This CDR3 spans 13 amino acids. This CDR3 reads CASSPGGMGGYTF. The CDR3 DNA reads as TGTGCCAGCTCACCAGGCGGGATGGGTGGCTACACCTTC.

The chain recombines TRBV7-5 with TRBJ1-3. TRBV7-5 is marked as a pseudogene. This CDR3 has 15 residues. The CDR3 spells CASSSPAGTGNTIYF. The CDR3 DNA follows: TGTGCCAGCAGCTCACCGGCGGGTACTGGAAACACCATATATTTT.

The chain links TRBV10-2 to TRBJ1-1, with D unclear. The V end was cut by 4 bases, the J end by 5 bases, with 14 bases between. The CDR3 is made up of 14 amino acids. Germline V gene lookup returns CDR1 WSHSY and CDR2 SAAADI. The CDR3 nucleotides are TGCGCCAGCAGTGGGTTTAGGGCTGGGACTGAAGCTTTCTTT. Protein sequence: CASSGFRAGTEAFF.

The chain employs TRBV7-1 and TRBJ2-3; 7 bases line up with TRBD2. TRBV7-1 is an ORF, with its function uncertain. The CDR3 sequence is 14 residues long. The ends lost 3 bases at V and 2 bases at J; junction bases unmatched: 2. The CDR3 protein is CASSSKRDTDTQYF. The DNA for the CDR3 is TGTGCCAGCAGCTCTAAGCGGGACACAGATACGCAGTATTTT.

The chain employs TRBV6-8 and TRBJ1-1; D might be TRBD1 (6 bases). Germline loops: CDR1 MNHGY, CDR2 SAAAGT. Between the trimmed V and J ends, which lost 7 bases and 2 bases, there was a span of 17 bases. The CDR3 sequence is 15 residues long. In DNA form, the CDR3 reads TGTGCCAGCATCGCGGGGGGCGGTGGAAACACTGAAGCTTTCTTT. It yields the protein CASIAGGGGNTEAFF.

This clone was counted only a few times. The chain combines TRBV19 with TRBJ2-3; no firm D call. This CDR3 comprises 13 residues. The ends were cut back, 8 bases at V and 3 bases at J, with 12 bases in the middle. Germline V gene data show CDR1 as LNHDA and CDR2 as SQIVND (reference sequence). The CDR3 DNA follows: TGTGCCAGTGCGTCAACAAGTACAGATACGCAGTATTTT. It translates to CASASTSTDTQYF.

The chain uses TRBV6-1 and TRBJ1-2; D is uncertain. CDR3 size: 15 residues. V was clipped by 0 bases and J by 4 bases, with 12 bases between them. CDR1 is MNHNS and CDR2 is SASEGT in the germline V gene. CDR3 in amino acids: CASSEAIDQIYGYTF. The CDR3 nucleotides are TGTGCCAGCAGTGAAGCGATCGATCAGATCTATGGCTACACCTTC.

The rearrangement links TRBV18 to TRBJ1-5, with 7 nucleotides matching TRBD1. J gave up 7 bases and V 1 base, and 7 bases lay outside the gene matches. Per germline, CDR1 KGHSH and CDR2 LQKENI. This CDR3 region has 15 residues. The CDR3 here is CASSPLEGGGQPQHF. In DNA form, the CDR3 reads TGTGCCAGCTCACCACTGGAAGGGGGCGGGCAGCCCCAGCATTTT.

The chain joins TRBV28 to TRBJ2-1, with 7 nucleotides matching TRBD2. Per germline, CDR1 MDHEN and CDR2 SYDVKM. This CDR3 spans 14 amino acids. With V trimmed by 5 bases and J by 7 bases, 8 bases remained unmatched. The CDR3 is CASSPRGRGNEQFF. Written as DNA, the CDR3 is TGTGCCAGCAGTCCCCGGGGGAGGGGAAATGAGCAGTTCTTC.

This clone showed up just a few times. The gene calls are TRBV19 and TRBJ1-1; TRBD1 agrees at 10 bases. Germline V CDR1 and CDR2: LNHDA, SQIVND (reference sequence). The CDR3 length is 16 residues. Trimming removed 3 bases from V and 5 bases from J; junction bases left unmatched: 9. The CDR3 region has the DNA TGTGCCAGTAGTATTCTCCCGGGACAGGGGTTTACTGAAGCTTTCTTT. Protein product: CASSILPGQGFTEAFF.

This clone was counted a few times. V and J are TRBV19 and TRBJ1-1; tentatively, D is TRBD1 (5 bases). V lost 6 bases and J lost 7, with 12 bases in between. The CDR3 is 12 residues long. Germline loops: CDR1 LNHDA, CDR2 SQIVND (reference sequence). DNA of the CDR3: TGTGCCAGTAGCAGCGGACACTTTGAAGCTTTCTTT. Amino acid sequence: CASSSGHFEAFF.

The table lists this clone with a count of one. This rearrangement joins TRBV5-1 to TRBJ1-4, with unresolved D. V lost 7 bases and J lost 7, with 20 bases in between. Germline CDR1 reads SGHRS; CDR2 reads YFSETQ. This CDR3 is built from 15 residues. In DNA form, the CDR3 reads TGCGCCAGCTGCCCGTGGCGACCCGAGGGTGAAAAACTGTTTTTT. Translated: CASCPWRPEGEKLFF. Full variable domain (outside the CDR3, taken from reference TRBV5-1 and TRBJ1-4): KAGVTQTPRYLIKTRGQQVTLSCSPISGHRSVSWYQQTPGQGLQFLFEYFSETQRNKGNFPGRFSGRQFSNSRSEMNVSTLELGDSALYLCASCPWRPEGEKLFFGSGTQLSVL.

V usage is TRBV19 and J usage is TRBJ1-2; 9 positions agree with TRBD1. CDR1 and CDR2 from the germline V gene are LNHDA and SQIVND (reference sequence). The CDR3 contains 16 residues. V shed 4 bases, J shed 1 base, and the junction held 7 bases outside the gene matches. This CDR3 reads CASSTDRGTLNYGYTF. The CDR3 DNA is TGTGCCAGTAGTACGGACAGGGGAACCCTTAACTATGGCTACACCTTC. The entire variable domain, with the rest obtained from reference TRBV19 and TRBJ1-2, is as follows: DGGITQSPKYLFRKEGQNVTLSCEQNLNHDAMYWYRQDPGQGLRLIYYSQIVNDFQKGDIAEGYSVSREKKESFPLTVTSAQKNPTAFYLCASSTDRGTLNYGYTFGSGTRLTVV.

The chain employs TRBV28 and TRBJ1-5; D is unresolved. Trimming took 3 bases from V and 6 from J, leaving 9 bases between them. The germline gives CDR1 MDHEN, CDR2 SYDVKM. This CDR3 has 13 residues. The CDR3 nucleotides read TGTGCCAGCAGTTTCAATCAGATTCAGCCCCAGCATTTT. Its translation is CASSFNQIQPQHF.

The chain carries TRBV19 and TRBJ2-3; perhaps TRBD2 as D (6 bases). The CDR3 sequence is 15 residues long. Germline V gene data show CDR1 as LNHDA and CDR2 as SQIVND (reference sequence). V was clipped by 5 bases and J by 4 bases, with 16 bases between them. This CDR3 is CASSSGPGDPDTQYF. The CDR3 DNA sequence: TGTGCCAGTAGTTCCGGGCCGGGGGATCCAGATACGCAGTATTTT. The variable domain in full, with the rest retrieved from reference TRBV19 and TRBJ2-3, is DGGITQSPKYLFRKEGQNVTLSCEQNLNHDAMYWYRQDPGQGLRLIYYSQIVNDFQKGDIAEGYSVSREKKESFPLTVTSAQKNPTAFYLCASSSGPGDPDTQYFGPGTRLTVL.

The rearrangement links TRBV28 to TRBJ2-7; TRBD2 matches 8 bases. The V gene's germline CDR1 is MDHEN and CDR2 SYDVKM. Losses at the gene ends were 5 bases for V and 4 bases for J; bases not matched to a gene: 10. The CDR3 consists of 15 residues. The CDR3 sequence is CASSAAGTRTYEQYF. The CDR3 DNA is TGTGCCAGCAGTGCTGCCGGGACTAGAACGTACGAGCAGTACTTC.